These T cell receptor beta chains were read from a single sample in a study of shared clonotypes between healthy human individuals. Generated by immunoSEQ multiplex PCR, the TCRdb table keeps only in-frame clones and is missing some. The sample comprises around 690,000 clones, around 91% of which are singletons, and 34% rests with the top ten. The material sequenced was memory CD8+ T cells from PBMCs. The receptors shown here come from a man younger than 35 in good health. Some clones in this sample may be carry-over from other donors' samples. Both conserved end residues are part of each CDR3. A D gene is named only where the DNA matches it firmly.

D | J | V | CDR3
TRBD2 | TRBJ2-7 | TRBV29-1 | CSVEETSGTYEQYF
NA | TRBJ1-4 | TRBV15 | CATSGRDLVYEKLFF
NA | TRBJ2-1 | TRBV19 | CASSVSGTSYNEQFF
TRBD1 | TRBJ1-3 | TRBV7-8 | CASSLTRGGNTIYF
NA | TRBJ2-7 | TRBV18 | CASSPAQPKSYEQYF
TRBD2 | TRBJ2-1 | TRBV14 | CASSQDLGLVTYNEQFF
NA | TRBJ2-2 | TRBV5-1 | CASRLPTGELFF
NA | TRBJ2-1 | TRBV27 | CASSSGPEQYNEQFF
NA | TRBJ2-2 | TRBV4-1 | CASSRPGAGMNTGELFF
NA | TRBJ1-2 | TRBV10-2 | CASSESGGYRVGYTF
NA | TRBJ2-1 | TRBV28 | CASSYYQGSELYNEQFF
TRBD2 | TRBJ2-7 | TRBV9 | CASSVSGDAYEQYF
TRBD1 | TRBJ2-5 | TRBV2 | CASSAGTGGPFQETQYF
NA | TRBJ2-7 | TRBV7-3 | CASSSTGGMTSYEQYF
NA | TRBJ1-4 | TRBV28 | CASSSPGEKLFF
NA | TRBJ2-1 | TRBV7-9 | CASSLVVPRGPEQFF
NA | TRBJ1-1 | TRBV6-6 | CASSYVSGSEAFF
NA | TRBJ2-7 | TRBV11-2 | CASSLGAGPSYEQYF
NA | TRBJ2-3 | TRBV27 | CASSLILPSSTDTQYF
NA | TRBJ1-3 | TRBV11-2 | CASSLDGGSGNTIYF
NA | TRBJ1-2 | TRBV5-6 | CASSPGESHYGYTF
NA | TRBJ2-1 | TRBV10-3 | CAISDPQGFNEQFF
TRBD2 | TRBJ2-1 | TRBV10-2 | CATRLGSGSGNEQFF
NA | TRBJ2-1 | TRBV29-1 | CTIKIESYNEQFF
NA | TRBJ2-7 | TRBV27 | CASSSRGSPYEQYF
NA | TRBJ2-1 | TRBV7-8 | CASSLFRRGSSYNEQFF
NA | TRBJ2-2 | TRBV28 | CASSLVLTENTGELFF
TRBD1 | TRBJ1-1 | TRBV5-8 | CASSFGPWDRGMNTEAFF